These 21 T cell receptor beta chains share one sample of origin, sequenced in a study of metastatic and nonmetastatic thyroid tumors. None of the patients had undergone any treatment ahead of thyroid surgery. TCRdb reanalyzed the PCR reads via MiXCR. This table has about 82,000 clones, about 12% appearing once. The sequencing input was tumor tissue. The receptor source for this set is a female donor with papillary thyroid cancer or a benign thyroid nodule (not recorded which). Some clones in this sample may be carry-over from other donors' samples.

Regarding this clone: One base away lies a much larger clone, so this may be a sequencing read error. This sequence joins TRBV19 and TRBJ1-1; D not certain. The CDR3 contains 12 residues. The germline V gene has CDR1 LNHDA and CDR2 SQIVND (reference sequence). Trimming removed 8 bases from V and 6 bases from J, with 13 bases in between. CDR3: CASSIGAAEAFF. Written as DNA, the CDR3 is TGTGCCAGTTCTATTGGAGCCGCTGAAGCTTTCTTT.

Many counts were recorded for this clone. This chain connects TRBV6-2 or TRBV6-3 to TRBJ2-7; 9 nucleotides align to TRBD2. Germline loops: CDR1 MNHEY, CDR2 SVGEGT. There are 16 residues in the CDR3. V lost 2 bases and J lost 4; bases outside the gene matches: 9. The CDR3 reads CASSYGYGSGSYEQYF. CDR3 coding DNA: TGTGCCAGCAGTTACGGGTACGGTAGCGGGAGTTACGAGCAGTACTTC.

This clone was observed many times. The chain carries TRBV19 and TRBJ2-3, with 10 positions matching TRBD2. The germline gives CDR1 LNHDA, CDR2 SQIVND (reference sequence). The CDR3 loop spans 19 amino acids. Trimming removed 6 bases from V and 2 bases from J; junction bases left unmatched: 17. CDR3 protein: CASSKLAGTSLGLTDTQYF. Written as DNA, the CDR3 is TGTGCCAGTAGCAAACTAGCGGGGACGTCCCTTGGGCTCACAGATACGCAGTATTTT.

This clone was counted at least ten times. The rearrangement uses TRBV20-1 and TRBJ1-5; no clear D. This CDR3 is 13 amino acids long. The germline V and J ends were trimmed by 5 bases and 4 bases, with 12 bases remaining between them. Germline V lookup: CDR1 DFQATT, CDR2 SNEGSKA (reference sequence). CDR3 sequence reads: CSAASRENQPQHF. The DNA for the CDR3 is TGCAGTGCTGCGAGTAGGGAAAATCAGCCCCAGCATTTT.

This clone was picked up many times. The J gene is TRBJ1-6, the V gene TRBV27; weak D call: TRBD1 (6 bases). Germline CDR1 and CDR2: MNHEY and SMNVEV (reference sequence). Trimming cost V 3 bases and J 7 bases, with 13 bases left between them. The CDR3 extends over 15 amino acids. The CDR3 DNA follows: TGTGCCAGCAGTTTGCTGGGGACACCAAATTCACCCCTCCACTTT. Its translation: CASSLLGTPNSPLHF.

This clone was recorded at least ten times. The chain combines TRBV6-5 with TRBJ2-2, with no clear D. The CDR3 has 16 amino acids. Germline values: CDR1 MNHEY, CDR2 SVGAGI. Trimming removed 1 base from V and 4 bases from J, with 13 bases in between. The chain's CDR3 is CASSYWVPSGTGELFF. CDR3 sequence (DNA): TGTGCCAGCAGTTACTGGGTTCCTTCAGGCACCGGGGAGCTGTTTTTT.

Many counts were recorded for this clone. This chain connects TRBV5-1 to TRBJ2-1; D gene unclear. The germline V gene encodes CDR1 SGHRS and CDR2 YFSETQ. The CDR3 sequence is 15 residues long. Between the trimmed V and J ends, which lost 4 bases and 0 bases, there was a span of 11 bases. In DNA form, the CDR3 reads TGCGCCAGCAGCCCGGATGATAGCTCCTACAATGAGCAGTTCTTC. Amino acids: CASSPDDSSYNEQFF.

Many counts were recorded for this clone. The V and J genes are TRBV6-2 or TRBV6-3 and TRBJ2-7; 11 bases align to TRBD2. Trimming removed 6 bases from V and 2 bases from J; junction bases left unmatched: 6. Germline values: CDR1 MNHEY, CDR2 SVGEGT. This CDR3 has 15 residues. The CDR3 DNA sequence: TGTGCCAGCAGCTTTACTAGCGGGAGTACCTACGAGCAGTACTTC. It yields the protein CASSFTSGSTYEQYF.

In this sample, this clone turned up many times. V gene TRBV7-8 combines with J gene TRBJ2-1; D not resolved. The CDR3 is 15 amino acids. Germline V lookup: CDR1 SGHVS, CDR2 FQNEAQ. V was cut by 1 base and J by 0 bases, with 7 bases left in between. The CDR3 bases are TGTGCCAGCAGCTTAGAGTGGAGCTCCTACAATGAGCAGTTCTTC. Translation gives CASSLEWSSYNEQFF.

In its sample, this clone was seen many times. J is TRBJ1-2 and V is TRBV20-1, with 10 bases aligning to TRBD1. The CDR3 covers 12 residues. J was trimmed by 4 bases and V by 5 bases; bases with no gene match: 1. From germline, CDR1 is DFQATT and CDR2 SNEGSKA (reference sequence). The CDR3 loop reads CSARDRGYGYTF. The CDR3 DNA follows: TGCAGTGCTCGGGACAGGGGCTATGGCTACACCTTC.

This clone was seen a handful of times. This sequence joins TRBV4-1 and TRBJ2-5; 9 bases agree with TRBD2. Germline V gene sequence: CDR1 MGHRA, CDR2 YSYEKL. This CDR3 is 15 amino acids long. Trimming took 0 bases from V and 5 from J; bases not matched to a gene: 4. CDR3 region: CASSQEGGRGETQYF. CDR3 coding DNA: TGCGCCAGCAGCCAAGAGGGCGGGAGGGGGGAGACCCAGTACTTC.

In its sample, this clone was seen a few times. The genes are TRBV29-1 and TRBJ2-7; D call uncertain. The CDR3 extends over 14 amino acids. Germline V gives CDR1 SQVTM, CDR2 ANQGSEA. Trimming removed 3 bases from V and 0 bases from J, with 12 bases in between. CDR3 region: CSVDLSGSSYEQYF. CDR3 nucleotides: TGCAGCGTTGATCTAAGTGGAAGCTCCTACGAGCAGTACTTC.

The table lists this clone with many counts. CDR3 coding DNA: TGCAGTGCTAGGGACAGGGGGCGCGAGCAGTACTTC. This gives the protein CSARDRGREQYF. This chain links TRBV20-1 with TRBJ2-7, with TRBD1 identical over 11 bases. The CDR3 has 12 amino acids. The V and J ends lost 3 bases and 6 bases, in that order; junction bases with no gene match: 1. The germline V gene encodes CDR1 DFQATT and CDR2 SNEGSKA (reference sequence).

Ten or more counts support this clone. This CDR3 is also generated by other DNA sequences in the sample. This chain uses TRBV5-4 with TRBJ2-2; unclear D gene. Between the trimmed V and J ends, which lost 0 bases and 1 base, there was a span of 10 bases. This CDR3 has 16 amino acids. CDR1 and CDR2 (germline): SGHNT, YYREEE (reference sequence). CDR3 in amino acids: CASSLGVHLNTGELFF. CDR3 nucleotides: TGTGCCAGCAGCTTGGGGGTCCACCTGAACACCGGGGAGCTGTTTTTT.

This clone was recorded a few times. A much larger clone differs from this one at a single base, so this may be a read error. This chain uses TRBV10-2 with TRBJ1-2; 8 bases align to TRBD1. The germline V gene has CDR1 WSHSY and CDR2 SAAADI. CDR3 length equals 15 residues. CDR3 in DNA: TGCGCCAGCAGTGTCAGGACGGACAGGGCCTATGGCTACGCCTTC. It translates to CASSVRTDRAYGYAF.

This clone was counted many times. The V gene is TRBV11-1, the J gene TRBJ2-1; 15 positions match TRBD2. Germline V gene sequence: CDR1 SGHAT, CDR2 FQDESV (reference sequence). The CDR3 extends over 18 amino acids. V lost 1 base and J lost 7; bases outside the gene matches: 8. The CDR3 nucleotides are TGTGCCAGCAGCTTAGAGGGACTAGCGGGAGGAGGGTTTAATGAGCAGTTCTTC. Protein sequence: CASSLEGLAGGGFNEQFF.

As for this clone: A much larger clone differs by one base, so this may be a read error. The rearrangement joins TRBV20-1 to TRBJ2-3; 9 bases agree with TRBD2. With 0 bases clipped from V and 4 bases from J, the junction kept 11 bases outside the gene matches. The CDR3 has 17 amino acids. CDR1 and CDR2 from the germline V gene are DFQATT and SNEGSKA (reference sequence). CDR3 residues: CSARDGGREGLADTQYF. CDR3 coding DNA: TGCAGTGCTAGAGATGGCGGGCGGGAGGGCCTGGCAGATACGCAGTATTTT.

This clone has at least ten counts. The genes are TRBV12-5 and TRBJ1-5; perhaps TRBD1 as D (5 bases). This CDR3 comprises 15 residues. Germline V gene sequence: CDR1 LGHNT, CDR2 FRNRAP. Trimming took 7 bases from V and 1 from J, leaving 14 bases between them. CDR3 sequence: CASARGEVSNQPQHF. The CDR3 nucleotides are TGTGCTAGTGCCCGAGGGGAGGTAAGCAATCAGCCCCAGCATTTT.

This clone appeared many times. This chain uses TRBV11-2 with TRBJ2-1, with 12 bases aligning to TRBD2. This CDR3 is built from 16 residues. Unmatched junction bases numbered 7, after V lost 5 bases and J lost 5 bases. CDR1 and CDR2 from the germline V gene are SGHAT and FQNNGV. CDR3 in amino acids: CASSLWTSGTHNEQFF. CDR3 sequence (DNA): TGTGCCAGCAGCCTCTGGACTAGCGGGACCCACAATGAGCAGTTCTTC. The full variable domain, its missing parts supplied by reference TRBV11-2 and TRBJ2-1, is EAGVAQSPRYKIIEKRQSVAFWCNPISGHATLYWYQQILGQGPKLLIQFQNNGVVDDSQLPKDRFSAERLKGVDSTLKIQPAKLEDSAVYLCASSLWTSGTHNEQFFGPGTRLTVL.

The table lists this clone with many counts. This rearrangement joins TRBV6-1 to TRBJ2-7, with 7 nucleotides matching TRBD1. The ends lost 1 base at V and 6 bases at J; junction bases unmatched: 15. The CDR3 extends over 17 amino acids. CDR1 is MNHNS, CDR2 SASEGT, per germline. For the CDR3, the DNA is TGTGCCAGCAGTGAAGGGTGGACAGGAAAGTTCTCGCCCGAGCAGTACTTC. Its translation is CASSEGWTGKFSPEQYF.

The chain joins TRBV18 to TRBJ2-4, with D possibly TRBD2 on 5 matching bases. The CDR3 is made up of 17 amino acids. Germline assignment: CDR1 KGHSH and CDR2 LQKENI. V lost 5 bases and J lost 0, with 17 bases in between. CDR3 region: CASSNLGEGGAKNIQYF. The CDR3 DNA sequence: TGTGCCAGCTCAAATCTTGGGGAAGGAGGAGCCAAAAACATTCAGTACTTC.